The 24 T cell receptor beta chains below were found in one sample sequenced in a study of glioma-infiltrating T cells after dendritic cell vaccination. Method: immunoSEQ multiplex PCR; TCRdb's copy keeps in-frame clones and lacks some. Of roughly 50,000 clones in the sample, 75% to 90% were seen once. Time point noted: after dendritic cell vaccination, including at tumor progression/relapse. The material sequenced was blood, taken after dendritic cell vaccination. The source of these receptors is a human donor with glioblastoma.

V and J are TRBV7-2 and TRBJ1-5; 7 nucleotides agree with TRBD1. Germline V gives CDR1 SGHTA, CDR2 FQGNSA. V was pared by 1 base and J by 5 bases, with 5 bases of the junction left unmatched. The CDR3 loop spans 15 amino acids. The CDR3 region has the DNA TGTGCCAGCAGCTTAGTAGGCAGGGGGGATCAGCCCCAGCATTTT. This encodes CASSLVGRGDQPQHF.

The chain uses TRBV7-3 and TRBJ2-3, with D perhaps TRBD2 (5 bases). Germline V CDR1 and CDR2: SGHTA, FQGTGA. V was cut by 1 base and J by 2 bases, with 10 bases left in between. This CDR3 spans 15 amino acids. The CDR3 DNA is TGTGCCAGCAGCTTAATGGGGAGTCCCACAGATACGCAGTATTTT. This gives the protein CASSLMGSPTDTQYF.

The J gene is TRBJ1-2, the V gene TRBV4-2; D unclear. Germline assignment: CDR1 LGHNA and CDR2 YNFKEQ. V was cut by 0 bases and J by 2 bases, with 13 bases left in between. There are 16 residues in the CDR3. The CDR3 DNA follows: TGTGCCAGCAGCCAAGATCTATTAGGGAGCAACTATGGCTACACCTTC. Its protein product is CASSQDLLGSNYGYTF.

The chain recombines TRBV27 with TRBJ2-7; TRBD1 aligns across 7 bases. The V segment lost 5 bases and the J segment 2 bases; nucleotides outside the gene matches: 18. Germline V gives CDR1 MNHEY, CDR2 SMNVEV (reference sequence). The CDR3 contains 18 residues. The CDR3 loop reads CASSPSPLGTAVPYEQYF. The CDR3 bases are TGTGCCAGCAGTCCCTCTCCGCTTGGGACAGCCGTCCCCTACGAGCAGTACTTC.

The rearrangement joins TRBV7-9 to TRBJ2-1; unclear D gene. This CDR3 has 11 residues. The ends were cut back, 3 bases at V and 7 bases at J, with 4 bases in the middle. CDR1 SEHNR and CDR2 FQNEAQ come from the germline V gene (reference sequence). CDR3 residues: CASSFRNEQFF. CDR3 bases: TGTGCCAGCAGCTTTCGTAATGAGCAGTTCTTC.

In DNA, the CDR3 is TGTGCCAGCACCGGAGGGCGTACTACTGGAAACTATGGCTACACCTTC. Its protein product is CASTGGRTTGNYGYTF. The J gene is TRBJ1-2, the V gene TRBV28; D gene uncertain. V was pared by 7 bases and J by 2 bases, with 20 bases between. This CDR3 region has 16 residues. The V gene's germline CDR1 is MDHEN and CDR2 SYDVKM.

This chain uses TRBV2 with TRBJ1-4; 8 bases fit TRBD1. The germline V gene encodes CDR1 SNHLY and CDR2 FYNNEI. This CDR3 is built from 17 residues. Trimming took 6 bases from V and 5 from J; bases not matched to a gene: 14. The CDR3 DNA follows: TGTGCCAGCAGGATAGGACAGGGCGGTGCAAAAAATGAAAAACTGTTTTTT. Translated: CASRIGQGGAKNEKLFF.

This sequence joins TRBV18 and TRBJ1-2, with TRBD1 matching over 9 bases. The V gene end was trimmed by 3 bases and the J gene end by 7 bases; junction bases not matched to a gene: 9. There are 15 residues in the CDR3. Germline CDR1 KGHSH, CDR2 LQKENI. Here the CDR3 reads CASSPPGQGFGGYTF. The CDR3 DNA follows: TGTGCCAGCTCACCTCCAGGACAGGGGTTTGGTGGCTACACCTTC.

The chain couples TRBV5-4 to TRBJ2-6, with 9 bases aligning to TRBD1. CDR3 length equals 16 residues. CDR1 is SGHNT, CDR2 YYREEE, per germline (reference sequence). V gave up 5 bases and J gave up 4 bases; unmatched junction bases: 7. CDR3 nucleotide sequence: TGTGCCAGCAGTGGACAGGGGCCTCGGGGGGCCAACGTCCTGACTTTC. This translates into CASSGQGPRGANVLTF. The full variable domain, in which reference TRBV5-4 and TRBJ2-6 provide the parts outside the CDR3, is ETGVTQSPTHLIKTRGQQVTLRCSSQSGHNTVSWYQQALGQGPQFIFQYYREEENGRGNFPPRFSGLQFPNYSSELNVNALELDDSALYLCASSGQGPRGANVLTFGAGSRLTVL.

The CDR3 DNA follows: TGTGCCAGCAGCGTAAGACAGGGGTCGCTTTTGAACACTGAAGCTTTCTTT. Encoded protein: CASSVRQGSLLNTEAFF. The V call is TRBV5-8, the J call TRBJ1-1; 8 bases match TRBD1. The V segment lost 4 bases and the J segment 0 bases; nucleotides outside the gene matches: 11. The CDR3 has 17 residues. Germline V gives CDR1 SGHTS, CDR2 YDEGEE.

The J gene is TRBJ1-4, the V gene TRBV28; D is perhaps TRBD1 (6 bases). The CDR3 is 15 amino acids. Germline-derived CDR1 and CDR2 are MDHEN and SYDVKM. The V and J ends lost 5 bases and 6 bases respectively, with 16 bases between them. The CDR3 sequence: CASSDLGGGDEKLFF. CDR3 DNA: TGTGCCAGCAGTGACTTAGGGGGTGGAGATGAAAAACTGTTTTTT.

V gene TRBV19 combines with J gene TRBJ1-6; 8 nucleotides line up with TRBD1. Looked up from germline, CDR1 is LNHDA and CDR2 is SQIVND (reference sequence). Losses at the gene ends were 7 bases for V and 14 bases for J; bases not matched to a gene: 16. The CDR3 totals 15 residues. This chain's CDR3 is CASTSTGQAKPTLHF. CDR3 nucleotide sequence: TGTGCCAGTACTTCAACGGGACAGGCCAAACCCACCCTCCACTTT.

The sample holds one count of this clone. The rearrangement joins TRBV13 to TRBJ2-6; no clear D gene. The CDR3 runs 13 residues. Looked up from germline, CDR1 is PRHDT and CDR2 is FYEKMQ (reference sequence). The ends were cut back, 5 bases at V and 9 bases at J, with 11 bases in the middle. The CDR3: CASSLRVVNVLTF. CDR3 in DNA: TGTGCCAGCAGCCTCCGGGTCGTCAACGTCCTGACTTTC.

This clone was found a few times. The V call is TRBV4-1, the J call TRBJ2-7, with a weak D call TRBD1 (5 bases). Trimming took 1 base from V and 3 from J, leaving 10 bases between them. The CDR3 totals 14 residues. Germline CDR1 reads MGHRA; CDR2 reads YSYEKL. The CDR3 loop reads CASSQALTVYEQYF. CDR3 bases: TGCGCCAGCAGCCAAGCCCTGACAGTCTACGAGCAGTACTTC.

J is TRBJ1-2 and V is TRBV4-1; 7 nucleotides match TRBD1. This CDR3 contains 15 residues. V was clipped by 0 bases and J by 4 bases; unmatched bases: 5. Germline CDR1 and CDR2: MGHRA and YSYEKL. This CDR3 reads CASSQEANRGYGYTF. The DNA for the CDR3 is TGCGCCAGCAGCCAAGAGGCTAACAGGGGCTATGGCTACACCTTC.

Turning to this clone: The conserved phenylalanine or tryptophan normally closing the CDR3 is absent here, so this likely arose from a read error. The limits of the CDR3 on the DNA are not certain, so only TCRdb's listed CDR3 is given. The chain links TRBV28 to TRBJ2-3; the table's D gene call, TRBD1, was not cross checked with the DNA. CDR1 is MDHEN, CDR2 SYDVKM, per germline. The CDR3 is made up of 15 amino acids, end residues included. This CDR3 reads CASSPGAQGAASLLL.

This clone has just one count. The chain recombines TRBV7-8 with TRBJ2-7; 8 nucleotides align to TRBD2. Per the germline V gene, CDR1 is SGHVS and CDR2 is FQNEAQ. The V segment lost 2 bases and the J segment 4 bases; nucleotides outside the gene matches: 7. The CDR3 contains 15 residues. Written as DNA, the CDR3 is TGTGCCAGCAGCTTATCCGGGAGGGCCTATTACGAGCAGTACTTC. Amino acid sequence: CASSLSGRAYYEQYF.

This chain links TRBV7-3 with TRBJ2-2, with no clear D. V was pared by 3 bases and J by 4 bases, with 6 bases between. Germline CDR1 is SGHTA and CDR2 is FQGTGA. CDR3 length equals 13 residues. This CDR3 is CASSLRPTGELFF. Here the CDR3 DNA reads TGTGCCAGCAGCTTGCGCCCCACCGGGGAGCTGTTTTTT.

This chain joins TRBV30 and TRBJ1-1; D remains unclear. Trimming took 0 bases from V and 5 from J, leaving 13 bases between them. Germline V gene data show CDR1 as GTSNPN and CDR2 as SVGIG (reference sequence). This CDR3 is 14 amino acids long. CDR3 sequence (DNA): TGTGCCTGGAGTGTACTGGAGGGTATAACTGAAGCTTTCTTT. It is translated as CAWSVLEGITEAFF.

This rearrangement joins TRBV30 to TRBJ2-2, with TRBD1 as a possible D gene (5 bases). The V end lost 0 bases, the J end lost 6 bases, and 14 bases lay between the germline ends. Germline CDR1 reads GTSNPN; CDR2 reads SVGIG (reference sequence). The CDR3 is 15 amino acids. In nucleotides, the CDR3 is TGTGCCTGGAGTGTATCCAGGGTCGGTCCCGGGGAGCTGTTTTTT. It specifies CAWSVSRVGPGELFF. The full variable domain, with the rest looked up from reference TRBV30 and TRBJ2-2, is SQTIHQWPATLVQPVGSPLSLECTVEGTSNPNLYWYRQAAGRGLQLLFYSVGIGQISSEVPQNLSASRPQDRQFILSSKKLLLSDSGFYLCAWSVSRVGPGELFFGEGSRLTVL.

This chain links TRBV5-1 with TRBJ1-1; a weak D match, TRBD1 (5 bases). Per the germline V gene, CDR1 is SGHRS and CDR2 is YFSETQ. The CDR3 runs 16 residues. The germline V and J ends were trimmed by 0 bases and 0 bases, with 12 bases remaining between them. CDR3 loop: CASSLALRGMNTEAFF. DNA for the CDR3: TGCGCCAGCAGCTTGGCCCTTAGGGGCATGAACACTGAAGCTTTCTTT.

V and J are TRBV7-6 and TRBJ2-7, with TRBD1 identical over 9 bases. The CDR3 runs to 15 residues. The germline CDR1 and CDR2 sequences are SGHVS and FNYEAQ. Trimming took 1 base from V and 1 from J; bases not matched to a gene: 2. In DNA, the CDR3 is TGTGCCAGCAGCTTAGGGACAGGGGAGTCCTACGAGCAGTACTTC. Its translation: CASSLGTGESYEQYF.

The chain carries TRBV25-1 and TRBJ1-2; D gene ambiguous. The CDR3 has 16 amino acids. V dropped 7 bases and J dropped 1 base, with 19 bases sitting between them. CDR1 and CDR2 from the germline V gene are MGHDK and SYGVNS. The CDR3: CASNRGSAFGNYGYTF. The CDR3, as DNA: TGTGCCAGCAACCGGGGTTCGGCGTTCGGTAACTATGGCTACACCTTC.

The J gene is TRBJ1-3, the V gene TRBV6-1, with D possibly TRBD1 on 5 matching bases. Between the trimmed V and J ends, which lost 3 bases and 0 bases, there was a span of 15 bases. CDR1 is MNHNS, CDR2 SASEGT, per germline. The CDR3 loop spans 17 amino acids. Here the CDR3 DNA reads TGTGCCAGCAGTGACTTCCAAACAAGGGGCTCTGGAAACACCATATATTTT. Translating gives CASSDFQTRGSGNTIYF.